This is a list of T cell receptor beta chains from one sample in a study of response to subunit inactivated influenza vaccine. Using its own MiXCR run on the RT-PCR reads, TCRdb lists one record per CDR3 protein. The sample contains hundreds of thousands of distinct CDR3 sequences, 7.5% to 8.5% of which appear only once. This specimen was PBMCs from blood, taken 23 months after vaccination. Source of these receptors: a man in his fifties or sixties who received an inactivated influenza vaccine. CDR3s include the opening cysteine and the closing phenylalanine or tryptophan. Each record gives: clone size, J gene, V gene, D gene, CDR3 protein, CDR3 DNA. A D gene is named only where the DNA matches it firmly. For some rows the clone size is stated as once, few or many, or as a class when expanded; others skip it.

clone size: many; J gene: TRBJ1-5; V gene: TRBV12-3/TRBV12-4; D gene: TRBD1; CDR3 protein: CASSSGQGFQPQHF; CDR3 DNA: TGTGCCAGCAGCTCGGGACAGGGATTTCAGCCCCAGCATTTT
clone size: .; J gene: TRBJ1-6; V gene: TRBV20-1; D gene: .; CDR3 protein: CSAREFGIGDSPLHF; CDR3 DNA: TGCAGTGCTAGAGAGTTCGGAATAGGGGATTCACCCCTCCACTTT
clone size: many; J gene: TRBJ2-2; V gene: TRBV15; D gene: TRBD1; CDR3 protein: CATSSGTANTGELFF; CDR3 DNA: TGTGCCACCAGCAGCGGGACAGCGAACACCGGGGAGCTGTTTTTT
clone size: many; J gene: TRBJ2-7; V gene: TRBV7-2; D gene: TRBD1; CDR3 protein: CASSPTGGSSYEQYF; CDR3 DNA: TGTGCCAGCAGCCCGACAGGGGGAAGCTCCTACGAGCAGTACTTC
clone size: .; J gene: TRBJ2-1; V gene: TRBV15; D gene: TRBD2; CDR3 protein: CATSGERGGSDEQFF; CDR3 DNA: TGTGCCACCAGCGGAGAGCGGGGGGGCTCGGATGAGCAGTTCTTC
clone size: .; J gene: TRBJ2-7; V gene: TRBV20-1; D gene: TRBD2; CDR3 protein: CSAYSGGYEQYF; CDR3 DNA: TGCAGTGCTTATAGCGGGGGATACGAGCAGTACTTC
clone size: few; J gene: TRBJ2-2; V gene: TRBV12-3/TRBV12-4; D gene: .; CDR3 protein: CASSLRKSSTGELFF; CDR3 DNA: TGTGCCAGCAGTCTTAGGAAATCAAGCACCGGGGAGCTGTTTTTT
clone size: .; J gene: TRBJ2-1; V gene: TRBV4-2; D gene: TRBD2; CDR3 protein: CASSQVIFLAGGYYNEQFF; CDR3 DNA: TGTGCCAGCAGCCAAGTGATATTTCTAGCGGGAGGGTACTACAATGAGCAGTTCTTC
clone size: once; J gene: TRBJ2-3; V gene: TRBV20-1; D gene: TRBD2; CDR3 protein: CSAFRTSGSTDTQYF; CDR3 DNA: TGCAGTGCCTTTCGGACTAGCGGGAGCACAGATACGCAGTATTTT
clone size: few; J gene: TRBJ2-5; V gene: TRBV7-2; D gene: .; CDR3 protein: CASSITGTTPAGETQYF; CDR3 DNA: TGTGCCAGCAGCATTACAGGGACTACCCCCGCGGGGGAGACCCAGTACTTC
clone size: few; J gene: TRBJ2-7; V gene: TRBV6-5; D gene: TRBD1; CDR3 protein: CASSYAAGQGTYEQYF; CDR3 DNA: TGTGCCAGCAGTTACGCAGCGGGACAGGGGACCTACGAGCAGTACTTC
clone size: many; J gene: TRBJ2-6; V gene: TRBV6-2/TRBV6-3; D gene: .; CDR3 protein: CATGQSGANVLTF; CDR3 DNA: TGTGCCACCGGACAATCCGGGGCCAACGTCCTGACTTTC
clone size: many; J gene: TRBJ2-4; V gene: TRBV4-2; D gene: .; CDR3 protein: CASSQEAGNIQYF; CDR3 DNA: TGTGCCAGCAGCCAAGAAGCGGGAAACATTCAGTACTTC
clone size: .; J gene: TRBJ2-5; V gene: TRBV12-3/TRBV12-4; D gene: .; CDR3 protein: CASSLLTGRQETQYF; CDR3 DNA: TGTGCCAGCAGTCTCTTGACAGGGAGGCAAGAGACCCAGTACTTC
clone size: few; J gene: TRBJ2-1; V gene: TRBV7-9; D gene: TRBD2; CDR3 protein: CASSLGGANYNEQFF; CDR3 DNA: TGTGCCAGCAGCCTCGGGGGGGCGAACTACAATGAGCAGTTCTTC
clone size: .; J gene: TRBJ1-2; V gene: TRBV11-2; D gene: .; CDR3 protein: CASSLEGSAIYGYTF; CDR3 DNA: TGTGCCAGCAGCTTAGAAGGGTCAGCCATCTATGGCTACACCTTC
clone size: few; J gene: TRBJ2-1; V gene: TRBV6-2/TRBV6-3; D gene: .; CDR3 protein: CASSPALLPYNEQFF; CDR3 DNA: TGTGCCAGCAGCCCAGCGCTACTCCCCTACAATGAGCAGTTCTTC
clone size: .; J gene: TRBJ2-3; V gene: TRBV11-2; D gene: .; CDR3 protein: CASSPAGPPDTQYF; CDR3 DNA: TGTGCCAGCAGCCCGGCGGGACCGCCAGATACGCAGTATTTT
clone size: .; J gene: TRBJ2-1; V gene: TRBV7-2; D gene: .; CDR3 protein: CASRSTGLLSYNEQFF; CDR3 DNA: TGTGCCAGCAGATCTACAGGGCTGCTGTCCTACAATGAGCAGTTCTTC
clone size: few; J gene: TRBJ2-1; V gene: TRBV14; D gene: .; CDR3 protein: CASSQAEISSYNEQFF; CDR3 DNA: TGTGCCAGCAGCCAAGCAGAGATAAGCTCCTACAATGAGCAGTTCTTC
clone size: few; J gene: TRBJ2-3; V gene: TRBV3-1; D gene: TRBD2; CDR3 protein: CASSLRLAEFRGTDTQYF; CDR3 DNA: TGTGCCAGCAGCCTAAGACTAGCGGAGTTCAGGGGTACAGATACGCAGTATTTT
clone size: few; J gene: TRBJ2-2; V gene: TRBV4-3; D gene: .; CDR3 protein: CASSQGSAGNTGELFF; CDR3 DNA: TGCGCCAGCAGCCAAGGGTCTGCAGGGAACACCGGGGAGCTGTTTTTT
clone size: few; J gene: TRBJ1-2; V gene: TRBV20-1; D gene: .; CDR3 protein: CSAPGQSAGLYGYTF; CDR3 DNA: TGCAGTGCTCCTGGACAAAGCGCGGGCCTATATGGCTACACCTTC
clone size: few; J gene: TRBJ2-2; V gene: TRBV5-5; D gene: TRBD2; CDR3 protein: CASSLASGNTGTGELFF; CDR3 DNA: TGTGCCAGCAGCTTGGCTAGCGGAAACACGGGCACCGGGGAGCTGTTTTTT
clone size: many; J gene: TRBJ1-3; V gene: TRBV5-1; D gene: TRBD1; CDR3 protein: CASSLETGGTSGNTIYF; CDR3 DNA: TGCGCCAGCAGCTTGGAGACAGGGGGCACCTCTGGAAACACCATATATTTT
clone size: .; J gene: TRBJ2-7; V gene: TRBV28; D gene: TRBD2; CDR3 protein: CASSFEGKEREGLYEQYF; CDR3 DNA: TGTGCCAGCAGTTTCGAGGGGAAAGAGCGGGAGGGCCTTTACGAGCAGTACTTC
clone size: many; J gene: TRBJ2-1; V gene: TRBV5-1; D gene: .; CDR3 protein: CASSLRQGSGNEQFF; CDR3 DNA: TGCGCCAGCAGCTTGAGGCAGGGCTCGGGCAATGAGCAGTTCTTC
clone size: .; J gene: TRBJ2-3; V gene: TRBV7-8; D gene: TRBD1; CDR3 protein: CASSAYRGQIGTDTQYF; CDR3 DNA: TGTGCCAGCAGCGCCTACAGGGGGCAGATCGGCACAGATACGCAGTATTTT
clone size: many; J gene: TRBJ2-1; V gene: TRBV15; D gene: .; CDR3 protein: CATSEGPYNEQFF; CDR3 DNA: TGTGCCACCAGCGAGGGACCTTACAATGAGCAGTTCTTC
clone size: many; J gene: TRBJ2-2; V gene: TRBV6-1; D gene: TRBD2; CDR3 protein: CASSRAGLSGELFF; CDR3 DNA: TGTGCCAGCAGTAGAGCGGGGCTCTCCGGGGAGCTGTTTTTT
clone size: .; J gene: TRBJ1-1; V gene: TRBV9; D gene: TRBD1; CDR3 protein: CASSASQGARAFF; CDR3 DNA: TGTGCCAGCAGCGCGAGTCAGGGGGCGCGGGCTTTCTTT
clone size: few; J gene: TRBJ2-3; V gene: TRBV9; D gene: TRBD2; CDR3 protein: CASSVLTSGATDTQYF; CDR3 DNA: TGTGCCAGCAGCGTACTCACTAGCGGCGCCACAGATACGCAGTATTTT
clone size: few; J gene: TRBJ2-7; V gene: TRBV12-3/TRBV12-4; D gene: TRBD2; CDR3 protein: CASSPTSGVGEQYF; CDR3 DNA: TGTGCCAGCAGTCCGACTAGCGGGGTTGGCGAGCAGTACTTC
clone size: .; J gene: TRBJ2-3; V gene: TRBV10-3; D gene: .; CDR3 protein: CAISPGTDGHTDTQYF; CDR3 DNA: TGTGCCATCAGTCCGGGGACTGACGGACACACAGATACGCAGTATTTT
clone size: .; J gene: TRBJ2-1; V gene: TRBV7-2; D gene: .; CDR3 protein: CASRLAPSYNEQFF; CDR3 DNA: TGTGCCAGCCGCCTAGCGCCGTCCTACAATGAGCAGTTCTTC
clone size: .; J gene: TRBJ2-2; V gene: TRBV11-2; D gene: .; CDR3 protein: CASSLAGGPTGELFF; CDR3 DNA: TGTGCCAGCAGCTTAGCCGGGGGTCCCACCGGGGAGCTGTTTTTT
clone size: .; J gene: TRBJ1-2; V gene: TRBV27; D gene: TRBD1; CDR3 protein: CASSLEGQGSYGYTF; CDR3 DNA: TGTGCCAGCAGTTTAGAGGGACAGGGTTCTTATGGCTACACCTTC
clone size: many; J gene: TRBJ1-6; V gene: TRBV5-5; D gene: .; CDR3 protein: CASSWAGQRRNSPLHF; CDR3 DNA: TGTGCCAGCAGCTGGGCTGGACAGCGACGGAATTCACCCCTCCACTTT
clone size: .; J gene: TRBJ2-1; V gene: TRBV20-1; D gene: .; CDR3 protein: CSARAFGASEQFF; CDR3 DNA: TGCAGTGCTAGAGCTTTCGGGGCATCTGAGCAGTTCTTC
clone size: many; J gene: TRBJ2-7; V gene: TRBV9; D gene: TRBD2; CDR3 protein: CASSVAPGLAGADEQYF; CDR3 DNA: TGTGCCAGCAGCGTAGCGCCAGGACTAGCGGGAGCAGACGAGCAGTACTTC
clone size: many; J gene: TRBJ2-3; V gene: TRBV3-1; D gene: TRBD1; CDR3 protein: CASSQVGQAGTQYF; CDR3 DNA: TGTGCCAGCAGCCAAGTCGGACAGGCTGGAACGCAGTATTTT
clone size: .; J gene: TRBJ1-2; V gene: TRBV5-1; D gene: .; CDR3 protein: CASSFQGTASYGYTF; CDR3 DNA: TGCGCCAGCAGCTTCCAAGGTACAGCTAGCTATGGCTACACCTTC
clone size: .; J gene: TRBJ1-2; V gene: TRBV4-3; D gene: .; CDR3 protein: CASSPLAGDGHGYTF; CDR3 DNA: TGCGCCAGCAGCCCCTTAGCGGGGGATGGGCATGGCTACACCTTC
clone size: few; J gene: TRBJ2-7; V gene: TRBV6-1; D gene: .; CDR3 protein: CASSERRASTAYEQYF; CDR3 DNA: TGTGCCAGCAGTGAGCGCCGGGCCTCGACCGCCTACGAGCAGTACTTC
clone size: .; J gene: TRBJ2-3; V gene: TRBV28; D gene: .; CDR3 protein: CASSFAADTQYF; CDR3 DNA: TGTGCCAGCAGTTTCGCAGCAGATACGCAGTATTTT
clone size: .; J gene: TRBJ2-1; V gene: TRBV2; D gene: .; CDR3 protein: CASVVMGSGQFF; CDR3 DNA: TGTGCCAGCGTCGTGATGGGTAGTGGGCAGTTCTTC
clone size: .; J gene: TRBJ2-3; V gene: TRBV21-1; D gene: .; CDR3 protein: CASSKATDLTDTQYF; CDR3 DNA: TGTGCCAGCAGCAAAGCGACAGACCTCACAGATACGCAGTATTTT
clone size: .; J gene: TRBJ2-2; V gene: TRBV19; D gene: .; CDR3 protein: CASSIRLITGELFF; CDR3 DNA: TGTGCCAGTAGTATAAGACTTATCACCGGGGAGCTGTTTTTT
clone size: .; J gene: TRBJ2-7; V gene: TRBV4-1; D gene: TRBD1; CDR3 protein: CASSRGRGQDEQYF; CDR3 DNA: TGCGCCAGCAGCCGAGGCAGGGGGCAGGACGAGCAGTACTTC
clone size: many; J gene: TRBJ2-7; V gene: TRBV4-2; D gene: .; CDR3 protein: CASSQDSGPYEQYF; CDR3 DNA: TGTGCCAGCAGCCAAGACAGCGGACCTTACGAGCAGTACTTC
clone size: few; J gene: TRBJ2-3; V gene: TRBV4-1; D gene: TRBD2; CDR3 protein: CASSQGGAGGTDTQYF; CDR3 DNA: TGCGCCAGCAGCCAAGGAGGGGCGGGAGGAACAGATACGCAGTATTTT
clone size: .; J gene: TRBJ1-1; V gene: TRBV6-2/TRBV6-3; D gene: .; CDR3 protein: CASSYSKGILTMNTEAFF; CDR3 DNA: TGTGCCAGCAGTTACTCGAAAGGGATCCTTACGATGAACACTGAAGCTTTCTTT
clone size: .; J gene: TRBJ2-7; V gene: TRBV6-2/TRBV6-3; D gene: .; CDR3 protein: CASSYLTGILYEQYF; CDR3 DNA: TGTGCCAGCAGTTACCTCACAGGGATACTCTACGAGCAGTACTTC
clone size: .; J gene: TRBJ2-1; V gene: TRBV20-1; D gene: .; CDR3 protein: CSAKVVWNGGSYNEQFF; CDR3 DNA: TGCAGTGCCAAAGTCGTATGGAACGGCGGCTCCTACAATGAGCAGTTCTTC
clone size: few; J gene: TRBJ1-1; V gene: TRBV6-5; D gene: .; CDR3 protein: CASSYLPTVMNTEAFF; CDR3 DNA: TGTGCCAGCAGTTACTTACCGACGGTCATGAACACTGAAGCTTTCTTT
clone size: few; J gene: TRBJ2-1; V gene: TRBV6-2/TRBV6-3; D gene: TRBD1; CDR3 protein: CASQSRTGRTYNEQFF; CDR3 DNA: TGTGCCAGCCAGTCGAGGACAGGGCGGACATACAATGAGCAGTTCTTC
clone size: .; J gene: TRBJ1-2; V gene: TRBV20-1; D gene: .; CDR3 protein: CSATGGRDGYTF; CDR3 DNA: TGCAGTGCAACTGGGGGGAGGGATGGCTACACCTTC